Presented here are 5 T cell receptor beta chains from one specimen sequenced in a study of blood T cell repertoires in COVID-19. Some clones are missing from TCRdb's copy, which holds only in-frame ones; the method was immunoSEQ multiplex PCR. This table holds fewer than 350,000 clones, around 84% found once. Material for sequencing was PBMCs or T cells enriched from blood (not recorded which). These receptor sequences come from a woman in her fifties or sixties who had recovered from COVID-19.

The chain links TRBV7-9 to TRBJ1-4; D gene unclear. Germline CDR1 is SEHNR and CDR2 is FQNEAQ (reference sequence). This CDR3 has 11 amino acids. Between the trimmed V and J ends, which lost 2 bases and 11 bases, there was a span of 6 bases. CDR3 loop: CASSLNQKLFF. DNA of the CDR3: TGTGCCAGCAGCTTAAATCAGAAACTGTTTTTT.

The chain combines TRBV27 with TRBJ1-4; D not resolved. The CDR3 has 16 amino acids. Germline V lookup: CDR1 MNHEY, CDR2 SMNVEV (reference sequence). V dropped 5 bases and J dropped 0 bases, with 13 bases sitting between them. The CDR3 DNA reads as TGTGCCAGCAGTCCTAGACTCGGGGCAACTAATGAAAAACTGTTTTTT. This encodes CASSPRLGATNEKLFF.

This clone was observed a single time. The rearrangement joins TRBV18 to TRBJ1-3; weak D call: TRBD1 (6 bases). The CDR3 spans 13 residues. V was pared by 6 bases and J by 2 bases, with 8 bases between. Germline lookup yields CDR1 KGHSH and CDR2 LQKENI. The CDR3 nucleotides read TGTGCCAGCTCGCAGGGGACTGGAAACACCATATATTTT. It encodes CASSQGTGNTIYF.

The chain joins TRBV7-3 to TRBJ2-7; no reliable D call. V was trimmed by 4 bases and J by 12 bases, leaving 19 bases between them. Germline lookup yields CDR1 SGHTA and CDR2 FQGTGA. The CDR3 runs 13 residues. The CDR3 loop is CASSSPPAGPLYF. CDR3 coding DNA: TGTGCCAGCAGCTCCCCTCCCGCAGGCCCCTTGTACTTC. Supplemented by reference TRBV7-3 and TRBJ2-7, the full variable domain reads GAGVSQTPSNKVTEKGKYVELRCDPISGHTALYWYRQSLGQGPEFLIYFQGTGAADDSGLPNDRFFAVRPEGSVSTLKIQRTERGDSAVYLCASSSPPAGPLYFGPGTRLTVT.

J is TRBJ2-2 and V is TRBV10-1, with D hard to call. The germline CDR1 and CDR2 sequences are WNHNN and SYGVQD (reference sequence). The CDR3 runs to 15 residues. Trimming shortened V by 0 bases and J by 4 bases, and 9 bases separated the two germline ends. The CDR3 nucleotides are TGCGCCAGCAGTGAGTCGCCCCGGAGCACCGGGGAGCTGTTTTTT. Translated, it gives CASSESPRSTGELFF.